This record concerns one T cell receptor (beta chain) sequence. The germline CDR1 and CDR2 sequences are LNHDA and SQIVND (reference sequence). Trimming pared 3 bases from V and 1 base from J, leaving 11 bases between. This CDR3 contains 15 residues. Sequencing was performed with immunoSEQ multiplex PCR; in TCRdb, only in-frame clones are kept and a portion is missing. The table lists about 80,000 clones, around 85% of them singletons, with approximately 2.2% in the top ten. Enrolled patients, whose metastatic non-small-cell lung cancer was chemo-refractory, received focal radiation plus CTLA-4 blockade with ipilimumab. The entry originates in a study of radiotherapy plus CTLA-4 blockade in lung cancer. Study at large: There were objective responses in 15% to 20% of patients, and roughly 32% had disease control.

This TCR came from a human donor with non-small cell lung cancer who had a partial response to radiotherapy plus ipilimumab. The chain employs TRBV19 and TRBJ2-3; D is undetermined. Source: peripheral blood, taken from a patient treated with radiotherapy plus ipilimumab. The CDR3 sequence is CASSIIVAGTDTQYF. The CDR3 nucleotides are TGTGCCAGTAGTATTATCGTCGCAGGCACAGATACGCAGTATTTT.